The rows below give T cell receptor beta chains drawn from one sample of a study of blood T cell repertoires in COVID-19. Measured with immunoSEQ multiplex PCR; TCRdb has only the in-frame clones, and not every one. The sample consists of around 450,000 clones, about nine tenths of them appearing once. Specimen: PBMCs or T cells enriched from blood (not recorded which). These receptors were collected from a woman under 30 who had recovered from COVID-19. CDR3s include the opening cysteine and the closing phenylalanine or tryptophan. A D gene is named only where the DNA matches it firmly. Clone size is shown for a subset of rows, as once, few, many or a class of expanded clone.

D gene,clone size,V gene,J gene,CDR3 DNA,CDR3 protein
NA,NA,TRBV30,TRBJ1-2,TGTGCCTGGGTTCTACCGACCCTAGCCTATGGCTACACCTTC,CAWVLPTLAYGYTF
TRBD2,NA,TRBV5-1,TRBJ2-3,TGCGCCAGCAGGGGACTAGCCGGCCCCGATACGCAGTATTTT,CASRGLAGPDTQYF
NA,NA,TRBV7-2,TRBJ1-1,TGTGCCACCTCCCTTTACAGGGAGAACACTGAAGCTTTCTTT,CATSLYRENTEAFF
TRBD1,NA,TRBV11-2,TRBJ1-4,TGTGCCAGCAGCTCGGACAGGGTTAATGAAAAACTGTTTTTT,CASSSDRVNEKLFF
NA,NA,TRBV3-1/TRBV3-2,TRBJ2-5,TGTGCCAGCAGCTCGACCACGGCGGGGGCTCTCCAAGAGACCCAGTACTTC,CASSSTTAGALQETQYF
NA,NA,TRBV3-1/TRBV3-2,TRBJ1-2,TGTGCCAGCAGCCAAGATCTCCTCGGTGGCTACACCTTC,CASSQDLLGGYTF
NA,NA,TRBV5-5,TRBJ1-1,TGTGCCAGCATCCCCCTAGGGGGGGGACGGGCTTTCTTT,CASIPLGGGRAFF
TRBD2,NA,TRBV10-3,TRBJ2-7,TGTGCCATCAGTGGATCTAGCGGTTACGAGCAGTACTTC,CAISGSSGYEQYF
NA,NA,TRBV30,TRBJ1-1,TGTGCCTGGAGTGGAGGAGAGAACACTGAAGCTTTCTTT,CAWSGGENTEAFF
NA,once,TRBV19,TRBJ2-3,TGTGCCAGTAGTCCAGGGATAGATACGCAGTATTTT,CASSPGIDTQYF
NA,NA,TRBV7-2,TRBJ1-2,TGTGCCAGCAGCTTTGACAGCCTGGACTATGGCTACACCTTC,CASSFDSLDYGYTF
NA,NA,TRBV19,TRBJ2-6,TGTGCCAGTAGGTCCACAGGGGCCAACGTCCTGACTTTC,CASRSTGANVLTF
NA,NA,TRBV28,TRBJ2-1,TGTGCCAGCAGTTTAGGTTATTATACAGACAATGAGCAGTTCTTC,CASSLGYYTDNEQFF
TRBD1,NA,TRBV5-1,TRBJ2-1,TGCGCCAGCAGCTTGATCACAGGGGGCACAGATGAGCAGTTCTTC,CASSLITGGTDEQFF
NA,NA,TRBV2,TRBJ2-2,TGTGCCAGCAGTGAATACCGGGGAAGTAGGTCCGGGGAGCTGTTTTTT,CASSEYRGSRSGELFF
TRBD1,NA,TRBV27,TRBJ1-6,TGTGCCAGCAGTTTATACCCCAGGGGGCTTTCACCCCTCCACTTT,CASSLYPRGLSPLHF
NA,NA,TRBV6-1,TRBJ2-5,TGTGCCAGCAGTGACCAATTCCAAGAGACCCAGTACTTC,CASSDQFQETQYF
NA,NA,TRBV5-8,TRBJ2-7,TGTGCCAGCAGCCCCCGGACAGCACAGTACGAGCAGTACTTC,CASSPRTAQYEQYF
NA,NA,TRBV4-1,TRBJ1-1,TGCGCCAGCAGCCGAGGCGGATTCATGAACACTGAAGCTTTCTTT,CASSRGGFMNTEAFF
TRBD1,once,TRBV2,TRBJ1-2,TGTGCCAGCAGGGGACAGGGGGCCTATGGCTACACCTTC,CASRGQGAYGYTF
TRBD2,NA,TRBV6-5,TRBJ2-1,TGTGCCAGCAGTTACTCAGGGCGGGGGGGCGACAATGAGCAGTTCTTC,CASSYSGRGGDNEQFF
NA,few,TRBV4-1,TRBJ2-7,TGCGCCAGCAGCCAAGGGGAGATCCCAAACGAGCAGTACTTC,CASSQGEIPNEQYF
NA,NA,TRBV10-2,TRBJ2-2,TGCGCCAGCAGTCAAGACACCTACACCGGGGAGCTGTTTTTT,CASSQDTYTGELFF
TRBD1,NA,TRBV5-1,TRBJ1-3,TGCGCCAGCAGCTTGGGGGACAGGGCTGGAAACACCATATATTTT,CASSLGDRAGNTIYF
TRBD2,NA,TRBV19,TRBJ2-1,TGTGCCAGTAGTATCGGGGGGTCTGTCAATGAGCAGTTCTTC,CASSIGGSVNEQFF
NA,few,TRBV2,TRBJ1-5,TGTGCCAGCCGATCAGTGGTTGGAAGAGGGGGTCAGCCCCAGCATTTT,CASRSVVGRGGQPQHF
TRBD2,NA,TRBV3-1/TRBV3-2,TRBJ2-1,TGTGCCAGCAGCTCCCGCGGGGGGGCCCGGCTGGATGAGCAGTTCTTC,CASSSRGGARLDEQFF
NA,NA,TRBV28,TRBJ1-5,TGTGCCAGCAGTCCCGGTCAAAATCAGCCCCAGCATTTT,CASSPGQNQPQHF
TRBD2,NA,TRBV25-1,TRBJ2-7,TGTGCCAGCAGTGAATCGGGAGGGGCGTACGAGCAGTACTTC,CASSESGGAYEQYF
TRBD1,NA,TRBV28,TRBJ1-2,TGTGCCAGCAGCAAACCTAAGAAAGGGACAGTCATGTTGCCGGGGAATGGCTACACCTTC,CASSKPKKGTVMLPGNGYTF
NA,NA,TRBV30,TRBJ1-1,TGTGCCTGGAGATGGCATTCGAACACTGAAGCTTTCTTT,CAWRWHSNTEAFF
TRBD2,NA,TRBV24-1,TRBJ2-1,TGTGCCACCAGTGGAGCGGGGGTTAACAATGAGCAGTTCTTC,CATSGAGVNNEQFF
TRBD2,NA,TRBV27,TRBJ2-2,TGTGCCAGCAGCCTTTTTCCCCCGACTAGCCTGGGGACCGGGGAGCTGTTTTTT,CASSLFPPTSLGTGELFF
NA,once,TRBV14,TRBJ2-7,TGTGCCAGCAGCCAAGATATGTTCTACGAGCAGTACTTC,CASSQDMFYEQYF
NA,NA,TRBV7-6,TRBJ1-4,TGTGCCAGCAGCCCCGAGGGAACAGCAACTAATGAAAAACTGTTTTTT,CASSPEGTATNEKLFF
TRBD2,NA,TRBV5-5,TRBJ2-1,TGTGCCAGCAGCTGGGGACTAGCTGGGAATGAGCAGTTCTTC,CASSWGLAGNEQFF
TRBD1,NA,TRBV10-2,TRBJ1-5,TGCGCCACAACGACAGGGGGCGGCAATCAGCCCCAGCATTTT,CATTTGGGNQPQHF
NA,NA,TRBV5-1,TRBJ2-2,TGCGCCAGCAGCTTTGACGACGGGGGCACCGGGGAGCTGTTTTTT,CASSFDDGGTGELFF
NA,NA,TRBV23-1,TRBJ2-7,TGCGCCATCTTAAAACCCCCGCTAGATTCACATCCCTCCTACGAGCAGTACTTC,CAILKPPLDSHPSYEQYF
NA,NA,TRBV7-9,TRBJ2-5,TGTGCCAGCAGCGGGACTTCCCGGGCCTACCAAGAGACCCAGTACTTC,CASSGTSRAYQETQYF
NA,once,TRBV6-5,TRBJ1-6,TGTGCCAGCAGCCCCGGGAGGGATTCACCCCTCCACTTT,CASSPGRDSPLHF
NA,NA,TRBV5-8,TRBJ1-2,TGTGCCAGCAGCTTGTTGCAAGCCTATGGCTACACCTTC,CASSLLQAYGYTF
NA,NA,TRBV21-1,TRBJ1-2,TGTGCCAGCAGCCCCCGGATGGAGGGAGGCTATGGCTACACCTTC,CASSPRMEGGYGYTF
NA,once,TRBV30,TRBJ2-3,TGTGCCTGGAGCGCTGGGAGGCGATATACGCTTAGCACAGATACGCAGTATTTT,CAWSAGRRYTLSTDTQYF
NA,NA,TRBV7-9,TRBJ2-1,TGTGCCAGCAGCTTGAAGCTCAATGAGCAGTTCTTC,CASSLKLNEQFF
NA,NA,TRBV10-2,TRBJ1-5,TGCGCCAGCAGCTTGAGTAATACGGGGAAGGATAGCAATCAGCCCCAGCATTTT,CASSLSNTGKDSNQPQHF
NA,NA,TRBV5-1,TRBJ1-5,TGCGCCAGCAGCTTGGGAGGCGATAGCAATCAGCCCCAGCATTTT,CASSLGGDSNQPQHF